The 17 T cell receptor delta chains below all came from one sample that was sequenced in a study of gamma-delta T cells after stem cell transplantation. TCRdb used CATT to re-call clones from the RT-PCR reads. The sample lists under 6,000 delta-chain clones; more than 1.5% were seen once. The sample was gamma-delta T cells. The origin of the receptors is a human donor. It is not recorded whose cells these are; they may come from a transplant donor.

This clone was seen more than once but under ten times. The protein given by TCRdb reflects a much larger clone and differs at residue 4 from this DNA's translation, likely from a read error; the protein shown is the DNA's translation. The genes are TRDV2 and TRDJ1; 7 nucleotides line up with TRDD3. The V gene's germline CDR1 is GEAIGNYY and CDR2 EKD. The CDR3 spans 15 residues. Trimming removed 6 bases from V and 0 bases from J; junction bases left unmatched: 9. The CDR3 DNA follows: TGTGCCTGTTTACCTCTGGGGGGCTACACCGATAAACTCATCTTT. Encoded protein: CACLPLGGYTDKLIF.

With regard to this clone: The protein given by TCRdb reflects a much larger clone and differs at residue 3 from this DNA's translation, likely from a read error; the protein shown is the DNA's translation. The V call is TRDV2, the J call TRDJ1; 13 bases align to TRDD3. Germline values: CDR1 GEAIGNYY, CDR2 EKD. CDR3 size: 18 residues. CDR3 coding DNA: TGTGCCCGTGACGTACTGGGGGATACGGAGGGGCACACCGATAAACTCATCTTT. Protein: CARDVLGDTEGHTDKLIF.

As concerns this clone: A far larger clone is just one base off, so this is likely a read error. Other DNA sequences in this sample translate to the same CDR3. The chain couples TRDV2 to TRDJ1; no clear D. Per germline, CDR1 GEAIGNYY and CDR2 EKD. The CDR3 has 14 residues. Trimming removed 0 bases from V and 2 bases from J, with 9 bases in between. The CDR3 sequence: CACDTVGNTDKLIF. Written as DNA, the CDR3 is TGTGCCTGTGACACCGTGGGCAATACCGATAAACTCATCTTT.

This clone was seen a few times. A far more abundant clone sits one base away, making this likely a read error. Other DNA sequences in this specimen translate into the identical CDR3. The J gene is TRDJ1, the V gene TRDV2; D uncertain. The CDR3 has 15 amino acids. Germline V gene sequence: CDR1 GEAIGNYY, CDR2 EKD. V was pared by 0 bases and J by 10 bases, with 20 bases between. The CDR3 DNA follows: TGTGCCTGTGACACCGTTGGAGATATAGGCGAGTCACTCATCTTT. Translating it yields CACDTVGDIGESLIF.

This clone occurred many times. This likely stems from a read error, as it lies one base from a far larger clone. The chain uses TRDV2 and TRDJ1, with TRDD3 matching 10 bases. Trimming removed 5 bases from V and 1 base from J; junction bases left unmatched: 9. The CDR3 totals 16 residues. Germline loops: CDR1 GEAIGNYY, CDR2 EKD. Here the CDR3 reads CACGPLLGDSTDKLIF. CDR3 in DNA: TGTGCCTGTGGCCCTTTACTGGGGGATTCCACCGATAAACTCATCTTT.

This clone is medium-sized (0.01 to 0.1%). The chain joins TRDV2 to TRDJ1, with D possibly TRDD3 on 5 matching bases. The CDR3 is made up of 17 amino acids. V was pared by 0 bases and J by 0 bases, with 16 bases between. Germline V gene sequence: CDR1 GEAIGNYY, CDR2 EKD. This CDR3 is CACDTVGEALYTDKLIF. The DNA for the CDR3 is TGTGCCTGTGACACCGTAGGGGAGGCGCTTTACACCGATAAACTCATCTTT.

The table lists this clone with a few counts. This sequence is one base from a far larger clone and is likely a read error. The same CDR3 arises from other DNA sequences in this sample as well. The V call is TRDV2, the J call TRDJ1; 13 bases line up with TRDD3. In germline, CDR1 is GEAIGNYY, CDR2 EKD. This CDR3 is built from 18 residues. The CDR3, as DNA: TGTGCATGTGACGCCGTACTGGGGGATACGCGGGACACCGATAAACTCATCTTT. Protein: CACDAVLGDTRDTDKLIF.

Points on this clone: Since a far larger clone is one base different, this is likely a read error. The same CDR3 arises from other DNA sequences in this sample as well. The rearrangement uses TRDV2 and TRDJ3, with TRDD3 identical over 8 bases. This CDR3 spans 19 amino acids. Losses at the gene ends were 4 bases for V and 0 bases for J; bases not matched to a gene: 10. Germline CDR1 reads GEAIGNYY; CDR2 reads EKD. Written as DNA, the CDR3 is TGTGCCTGTGATGTAACTGGGGGTCGGAGCTCCTGGGACACCCGACAGATGTTTTTC. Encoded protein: CACDVTGGRSSWDTRQMFF.

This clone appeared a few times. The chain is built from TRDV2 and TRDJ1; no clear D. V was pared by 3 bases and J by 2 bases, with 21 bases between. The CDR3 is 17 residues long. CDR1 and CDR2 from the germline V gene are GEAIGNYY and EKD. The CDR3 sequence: CACDPMSGQPGTDKLIF. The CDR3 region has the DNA TGTGCCTGTGACCCGATGAGTGGGCAACCGGGAACCGATAAACTCATCTTT.

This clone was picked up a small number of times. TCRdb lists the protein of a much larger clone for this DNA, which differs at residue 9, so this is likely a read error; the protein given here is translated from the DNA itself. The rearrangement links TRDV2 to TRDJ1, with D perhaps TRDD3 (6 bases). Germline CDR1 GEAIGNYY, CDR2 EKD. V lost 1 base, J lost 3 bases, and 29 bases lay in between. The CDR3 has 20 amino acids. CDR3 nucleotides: TGTGCCTGTGACACAGGGTCTCTTTCGTTGGGGGCCCCCGTACCCGATAAACTCATCTTT. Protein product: CACDTGSLSLGAPVPDKLIF.

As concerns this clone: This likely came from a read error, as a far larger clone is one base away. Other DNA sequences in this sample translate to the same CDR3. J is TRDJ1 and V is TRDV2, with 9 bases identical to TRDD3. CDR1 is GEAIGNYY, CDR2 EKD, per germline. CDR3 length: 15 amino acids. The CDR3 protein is CACFSLGDFGDKLIF. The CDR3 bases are TGCGCCTGTTTTTCTCTGGGGGATTTCGGCGATAAACTCATCTTT.

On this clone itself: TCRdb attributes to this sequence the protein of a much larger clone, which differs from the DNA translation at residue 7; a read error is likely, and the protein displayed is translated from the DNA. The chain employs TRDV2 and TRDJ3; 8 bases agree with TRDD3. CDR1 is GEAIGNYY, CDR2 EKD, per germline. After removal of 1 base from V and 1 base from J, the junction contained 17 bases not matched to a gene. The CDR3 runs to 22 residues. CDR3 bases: TGTGCCTGTGACACGGTTGGATATACTGGGGGTGCCGCGTCCTGGGACACCCGACAGATGTTTTTC. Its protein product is CACDTVGYTGGAASWDTRQMFF.

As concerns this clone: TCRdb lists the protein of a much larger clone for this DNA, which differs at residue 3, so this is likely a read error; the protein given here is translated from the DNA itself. In DNA, the CDR3 is TGTGCCCGTGACGGACTGGGGGATACAGCCGATAAACTCATCTTT. Protein sequence: CARDGLGDTADKLIF. This chain links TRDV2 with TRDJ1; 12 bases are a match to TRDD3. CDR1 and CDR2 (germline): GEAIGNYY, EKD. The CDR3 covers 15 residues.

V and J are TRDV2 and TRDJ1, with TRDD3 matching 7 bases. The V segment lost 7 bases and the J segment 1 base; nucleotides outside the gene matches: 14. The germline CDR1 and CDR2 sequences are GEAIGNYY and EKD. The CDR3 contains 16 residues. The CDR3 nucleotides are TGTGCCTGCGACCCGCTGGGGGGGGATTCCACCGATAAACTCATCTTT. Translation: CACDPLGGDSTDKLIF.

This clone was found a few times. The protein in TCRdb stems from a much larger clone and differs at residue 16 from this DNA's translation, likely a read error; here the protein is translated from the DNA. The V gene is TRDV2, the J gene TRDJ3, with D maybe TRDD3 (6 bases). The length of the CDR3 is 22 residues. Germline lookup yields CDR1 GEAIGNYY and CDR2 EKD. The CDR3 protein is CACDTAGPGERGKAWGTRQMFF. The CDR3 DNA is TGTGCCTGTGACACCGCGGGACCTGGTGAGCGGGGAAAAGCCTGGGGCACCCGACAGATGTTTTTC.

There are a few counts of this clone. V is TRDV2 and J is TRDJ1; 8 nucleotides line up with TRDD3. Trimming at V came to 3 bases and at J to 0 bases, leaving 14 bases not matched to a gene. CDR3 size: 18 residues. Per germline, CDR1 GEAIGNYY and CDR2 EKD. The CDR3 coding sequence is TGTGCCTGTGACGCCGTTGTCCGGGATACGCGGGACACCGATAAACTCATCTTT. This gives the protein CACDAVVRDTRDTDKLIF.

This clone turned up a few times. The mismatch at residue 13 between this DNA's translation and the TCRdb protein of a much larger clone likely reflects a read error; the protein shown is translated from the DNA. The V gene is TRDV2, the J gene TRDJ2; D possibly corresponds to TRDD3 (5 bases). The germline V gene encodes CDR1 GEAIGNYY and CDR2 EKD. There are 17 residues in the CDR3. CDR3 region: CACDTAGGRPLTTQLFF. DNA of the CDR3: TGTGCCTGTGACACCGCAGGGGGTCGTCCTTTGACAACACAACTCTTCTTT.